This entry lists 23 T cell receptor beta chains sequenced from one sample in a study of blood T cells in healthy people across ages. A sample-barcoded 5' primer and a J-beta primer mix were used in a second PCR of about 7 to 12 cycles. TCRdb re-analysed the 5' RACE reads in MiXCR, keeping a single row per CDR3 protein. The sample holds about 1.8 million distinct CDR3 sequences; roughly 49% are singletons and the top ten take less than 2.5%. Sequenced sample: blood. All receptors derive from a woman between 40 and 50 years old in good health.

The chain links TRBV6-6 to TRBJ1-1; no clear D gene. The CDR3 contains 14 residues. V dropped 4 bases and J dropped 2 bases, with 11 bases sitting between them. CDR1 is MNHNY and CDR2 is SVGAGI in the germline V gene (reference sequence). The chain's CDR3 is CASSSGRQNTEAFF. In nucleotides, the CDR3 is TGTGCCAGCAGTTCAGGACGGCAAAACACTGAAGCTTTCTTT.

This clonotype has just a few counts. This sequence joins TRBV25-1 and TRBJ2-1; D unclear. With 3 bases removed from V and 5 bases from J, the gap between germline ends came to 14 bases. Germline values: CDR1 MGHDK, CDR2 SYGVNS. This CDR3 is 15 amino acids long. The CDR3: CASSDFGVTDNEQFF. CDR3 bases: TGTGCCAGCAGTGATTTCGGAGTGACCGACAATGAGCAGTTCTTC.

This chain joins TRBV6-5 and TRBJ2-5; perhaps TRBD1 as D (5 bases). Trimming pared 0 bases from V and 0 bases from J, leaving 8 bases between. CDR3 length: 15 residues. Germline lookup yields CDR1 MNHEY and CDR2 SVGAGI. The CDR3, as DNA: TGTGCCAGCAGTTACTCTAAGGGGTACCAAGAGACCCAGTACTTC. This encodes CASSYSKGYQETQYF.

A single count supports this clonotype. This chain uses TRBV6-2 or TRBV6-3 with TRBJ2-4; possibly TRBD2 for D (6 bases). CDR3 length: 13 amino acids. V was cut by 5 bases and J by 13 bases, with 18 bases left in between. Germline V lookup: CDR1 MNHEY, CDR2 SVGEGT. The CDR3 DNA reads TGTGCCAGCAGTGACGGTTTGTTCCGGGAGCAGTACTTC. Its protein is CASSDGLFREQYF.

About this clonotype: One end of the junction fails to match germline, which may point to a read error. The chain recombines TRBV18 with TRBJ1-1; maybe TRBD1 (5 bases). Looked up from germline, CDR1 is KGHSH and CDR2 is LQKENI. The CDR3 contains 14 residues. The CDR3 region has the DNA TGTGCCAGCTCACCGGACACTGACAGATCTGAGGCTTTCTTT. Its translation: CASSPDTDRSEAFF.

V usage is TRBV27 and J usage is TRBJ2-1; D remains ambiguous. V dropped 5 bases and J dropped 13 bases, with 21 bases sitting between them. Germline CDR1 MNHEY, CDR2 SMNVEV (reference sequence). The CDR3 extends over 14 amino acids. This CDR3 is CASSRQSPQETQFF. In DNA, the CDR3 is TGTGCCAGCAGTAGGCAATCTCCCCAAGAGACCCAGTTCTTC.

The V and J genes are TRBV24-1 and TRBJ2-3; TRBD2 aligns across 14 bases. The CDR3 spans 15 residues. Germline CDR1 is KGHDR and CDR2 is SFDVKD. V was pared by 7 bases and J by 5 bases, with 4 bases of the junction left unmatched. The CDR3 DNA reads as TGTGCCACCAGCAGAGGACTAGCGGGAGGAGATACGCAGTATTTT. Residues: CATSRGLAGGDTQYF.

The chain combines TRBV7-2 with TRBJ1-2, with D tentatively TRBD1 (5 bases). Germline V gene data show CDR1 as SGHTA and CDR2 as FQGNSA. The CDR3 has 15 residues. Trimming cost V 7 bases and J 10 bases, with 25 bases left between them. This CDR3 is CASTPRGSSPPDYTF. CDR3 DNA sequence: TGTGCCAGCACTCCTCGGGGCAGCTCTCCCCCGGACTACACCTTC.

V and J are TRBV6-5 and TRBJ1-2; no definite D call. Trimming removed 7 bases from V and 0 bases from J, with 9 bases in between. The length of the CDR3 is 13 residues. CDR1 is MNHEY, CDR2 SVGAGI, per germline. This CDR3 reads CASKDRPNYGYTF. In DNA form, the CDR3 reads TGTGCCAGCAAAGACCGACCTAACTATGGCTACACCTTC.

This clonotype has a handful of counts. The chain has TRBV7-2 and TRBJ2-3, with unresolved D. The germline V gene encodes CDR1 SGHTA and CDR2 FQGNSA. This CDR3 is 11 amino acids long. Trimming left V 4 bases short and J 6 bases short, with 5 bases between. CDR3 nucleotide sequence: TGTGCCAGCAGCTCCATGGATACGCAGTATTTT. It codes for CASSSMDTQYF.

Concerning this clonotype itself: At one end, the junction sequence differs from germline, possibly due to a read error. The rearrangement joins TRBV7-9 to TRBJ2-1, with 7 bases identical to TRBD2. There are 17 residues in the CDR3. From germline, CDR1 is SEHNR and CDR2 FQNEAQ (reference sequence). As DNA, the CDR3 is TGTGCCAGCAGCCCTAGGTCTGGGGAGGGAACCTACAATGAGCGGTTCTTC. It specifies CASSPRSGEGTYNERFF.

The rearrangement uses TRBV7-8 and TRBJ1-5, with D possibly matching TRBD1 (6 bases). The CDR3 has 15 amino acids. V was shortened by 5 bases and J by 5 bases, with 16 bases between the two germline ends. CDR1 is SGHVS and CDR2 is FQNEAQ in the germline V gene. CDR3: CASSTWRGVDQPQHF. CDR3 coding DNA: TGTGCCAGCAGCACCTGGAGGGGGGTAGATCAGCCCCAGCATTTT. The variable domain in full, completed from reference TRBV7-8 and TRBJ1-5, reads GAGVSQSPRYKVAKRGQDVALRCDPISGHVSLFWYQQALGQGPEFLTYFQNEAQLDKSGLPSDRFFAERPEGSVSTLKIQRTQQEDSAVYLCASSTWRGVDQPQHFGDGTRLSIL.

V usage is TRBV20-1 and J usage is TRBJ1-5; weak D call: TRBD1 (5 bases). Trimming stripped 2 bases from V and 0 bases from J, with 20 bases between. The germline gives CDR1 DFQATT, CDR2 SNEGSKA (reference sequence). This CDR3 region has 18 residues. In DNA, the CDR3 is TGCAGTGCTAGATCCGAATGGGGACCGCGATATAGCAATCAGCCCCAGCATTTT. Translation: CSARSEWGPRYSNQPQHF.

V and J are TRBV4-2 and TRBJ2-3; 16 nucleotides line up with TRBD2. Trimming took 1 base from V and 4 from J; bases not matched to a gene: 8. CDR3 length equals 19 residues. Germline V gives CDR1 LGHNA, CDR2 YNFKEQ. The CDR3, as DNA: TGTGCCAGCAGCCAAGGGGTGGGACTAGCGGGGGGGCAAGCAGATACGCAGTATTTT. This sequence encodes CASSQGVGLAGGQADTQYF.

As concerns this clonotype: Here the CDR3 omits its conserved ending phenylalanine or tryptophan, so a read error is the likely source. This chain joins TRBV29-1 and TRBJ2-1; a weak D match, TRBD1 (5 bases). In germline, CDR1 is SQVTM, CDR2 ANQGSEA. CDR3 length equals 15 residues. The V gene lost 6 bases and the J gene lost 6 bases, with 21 bases spanning the gap. The chain's CDR3 is CSVDRRVGLFNEQFL. The CDR3 region has the DNA TGCAGCGTCGATCGCAGGGTTGGTCTCTTCAATGAGCAGTTCTTA.

The chain has TRBV29-1 and TRBJ2-3; 7 bases map to TRBD1. This CDR3 comprises 15 residues. Unmatched junction bases numbered 13, after V lost 8 bases and J lost 2 bases. The germline V gene has CDR1 SQVTM and CDR2 ANQGSEA. DNA of the CDR3: TGCAGCACCCCGACCCGGGGACAGCTCACAGATACGCAGTATTTT. The encoded protein is CSTPTRGQLTDTQYF.

The rearrangement links TRBV7-2 to TRBJ2-5; D gene ambiguous. Per germline, CDR1 SGHTA and CDR2 FQGNSA. The CDR3 loop spans 15 amino acids. Trimming took 3 bases from V and 5 from J, leaving 16 bases between them. CDR3 DNA sequence: TGTGCCAGCAGCTTGGACGGACGAAGGCTGGAGACCCAGTACTTC. Translated, it gives CASSLDGRRLETQYF. Full variable domain (rest looked up from reference TRBV7-2 and TRBJ2-5): GAGVSQSPSNKVTEKGKDVELRCDPISGHTALYWYRQSLGQGLEFLIYFQGNSAPDKSGLPSDRFSAERTGGSVSTLTIQRTQQEDSAVYLCASSLDGRRLETQYFGPGTRLLVL.

This clonotype has a handful of counts. For the CDR3, the DNA is TGCAGTGCTAGAGATCTTTGGAAGCAATCCCAAGAGACCCAGTACTTC. Translation: CSARDLWKQSQETQYF. The V gene is TRBV20-1, the J gene TRBJ2-5; D remains ambiguous. Germline assignment: CDR1 DFQATT and CDR2 SNEGSKA (reference sequence). The V end lost 0 bases, the J end lost 1 base, and 15 bases lay between the germline ends. The CDR3 is 16 amino acids.

With respect to this clonotype: Since a much larger clone is just one base distant, this may be a read error. The CDR3 coding sequence is TGTGCCAGCAGCCAGGGACAGGGAGAATACGAGCAGTACTTC. It codes for CASSQGQGEYEQYF. The chain couples TRBV6-6 to TRBJ2-7; 9 nucleotides match TRBD1. The CDR3 has 14 amino acids. Germline assignment: CDR1 MNHNY and CDR2 SVGAGI (reference sequence). V was clipped by 6 bases and J by 4 bases; unmatched bases: 7.

The sample holds many counts of this clonotype. Compared with germline, one end of the junction differs, possibly owing to a read error. This rearrangement joins TRBV5-1 to TRBJ1-4; 9 bases agree with TRBD1. This CDR3 is built from 14 residues. Looked up from germline, CDR1 is SGHRS and CDR2 is YFSETQ. The DNA for the CDR3 is TGTGCCAGCAGTTCGGGACAGGGAGGTGAAAAACTGTTTTTT. This sequence encodes CASSSGQGGEKLFF.

The CDR3 region is CSVLVGLVNTEAFF. The CDR3 coding sequence is TGCAGCGTTCTCGTAGGGTTGGTGAACACTGAAGCTTTCTTT. This rearrangement joins TRBV29-1 to TRBJ1-1, with D uncertain. Looked up from germline, CDR1 is SQVTM and CDR2 is ANQGSEA. This CDR3 is built from 14 residues. V shed 5 bases and J shed 0 bases, with 13 bases lying between them.

This clonotype has more than one count but fewer than ten. The genes are TRBV3-1 and TRBJ2-5; D is unclear. The germline V and J ends were trimmed by 5 bases and 3 bases, with 13 bases remaining between them. CDR1 and CDR2 (germline): LGHDT, YNNKEL (reference sequence). CDR3 length: 14 residues. The CDR3: CASSSFISEETQYF. The CDR3 DNA reads TGTGCCAGCAGCTCTTTTATCTCCGAAGAGACCCAGTACTTC.

The V gene is TRBV7-2, the J gene TRBJ2-1, with D tentatively TRBD2 (6 bases). Trimming removed 3 bases at V and 6 bases at J, with 12 bases between. Germline V gene sequence: CDR1 SGHTA, CDR2 FQGNSA. The CDR3 totals 14 residues. The CDR3 loop reads CASSFESSGNEQFF. In DNA form, the CDR3 reads TGTGCCAGCAGCTTTGAGAGTAGCGGCAATGAGCAGTTCTTC.